The 8 T cell receptor beta chains below were found in one sample sequenced in a study of T cells after somatic rescue of genetic block. Assay used: immunoSEQ multiplex PCR; TCRdb lists only in-frame clones, some missing. The sample lists tens of thousands of clones, approximately 90% seen once, with approximately 3% in the top ten. The sequencing sample was made of peripheral blood mononuclear cells (PBMCs). The source of these receptors is a man in his forties or fifties.

This chain uses TRBV29-1 with TRBJ2-7; 8 positions agree with TRBD1. This CDR3 comprises 14 residues. Per the germline V gene, CDR1 is SQVTM and CDR2 is ANQGSEA. The ends lost 3 bases at V and 3 bases at J; junction bases unmatched: 7. Written as DNA, the CDR3 is TGCAGCGTTGAGAAAGACAGGGGCAGCTACGAGCAGTACTTC. Amino acids: CSVEKDRGSYEQYF.

CDR3 residues: CARAKGGETQYF. CDR3 coding DNA: TGTGCCCGGGCTAAGGGGGGGGAGACCCAGTACTTC. The chain employs TRBV30 and TRBJ2-5; D might be TRBD2 (7 bases). The CDR3 consists of 12 residues. V dropped 8 bases and J dropped 5 bases, with 15 bases sitting between them. Germline V gene data show CDR1 as GTSNPN and CDR2 as SVGIG (reference sequence).

V usage is TRBV18 and J usage is TRBJ2-5; 10 bases align to TRBD2. CDR1 is KGHSH, CDR2 LQKENI, per germline. The CDR3 runs 15 residues. J lost 4 bases, V lost 0 bases, and 2 bases had no gene match. The DNA of the CDR3 is TGTGCCAGCTCACCACCGCAGCGGGGGGGAGAGACCCAGTACTTC. Amino acid sequence: CASSPPQRGGETQYF.

The chain carries TRBV6-5 and TRBJ2-5; D could derive from TRBD1 or TRBD2 (6 bases each). V was shortened by 7 bases and J by 5 bases, with 14 bases between the two germline ends. CDR3 length: 13 residues. The germline V gene encodes CDR1 MNHEY and CDR2 SVGAGI. CDR3 region: CASKRGLGETQYF. In DNA form, the CDR3 reads TGTGCCAGCAAACGGGGGCTGGGGGAGACCCAGTACTTC.

V gene TRBV11-3 combines with J gene TRBJ2-7; D not certain. The V and J ends lost 0 bases and 0 bases respectively, with 6 bases between them. Germline V gene lookup returns CDR1 SGHNT and CDR2 YENEEA. This CDR3 spans 14 amino acids. The CDR3 coding sequence is TGTGCCAGCAGCTTAGATAGGAACTCCTACGAGCAGTACTTC. Amino acids: CASSLDRNSYEQYF.

The chain carries TRBV19 and TRBJ1-2, with D possibly matching TRBD1 (6 bases). Germline-derived CDR1 and CDR2 are LNHDA and SQIVND (reference sequence). V was clipped by 5 bases and J by 7 bases, with 20 bases between them. CDR3 length: 15 residues. The CDR3 is CASSADWGPRFGYTF. In DNA form, the CDR3 reads TGTGCCAGTAGTGCCGATTGGGGGCCCCGTTTTGGCTACACCTTC. The variable domain in full, with the rest retrieved from reference TRBV19 and TRBJ1-2, is DGGITQSPKYLFRKEGQNVTLSCEQNLNHDAMYWYRQDPGQGLRLIYYSQIVNDFQKGDIAEGYSVSREKKESFPLTVTSAQKNPTAFYLCASSADWGPRFGYTFGSGTRLTVV.

The V call is TRBV10-3, the J call TRBJ1-1, with unresolved D. Looked up from germline, CDR1 is ENHRY and CDR2 is SYGVKD. Trimming removed 3 bases at V and 1 base at J, with 9 bases between. CDR3 length: 14 residues. CDR3 residues: CAISDRAGNTEAFF. The CDR3 DNA reads as TGTGCCATCAGTGATAGGGCAGGGAACACTGAAGCTTTCTTT.

This clone was observed once. CDR3 region: CASRTANTGELFF. In nucleotides, the CDR3 is TGTGCCAGCAGGACAGCGAACACCGGGGAGCTGTTTTTT. This rearrangement joins TRBV6-5 to TRBJ2-2; a weak D match, TRBD1 (5 bases). V lost 6 bases and J lost 0, with 5 bases in between. Germline CDR1 reads MNHEY; CDR2 reads SVGAGI. This CDR3 has 13 amino acids.